This TCR beta chain comes out of a study of STAT5B mutations in CD4+ large granular lymphocyte leukemia. The CDR3 loop spans 14 amino acids. Trimming left V 5 bases short and J 4 bases short, with 11 bases between. CDR1 MGHRA and CDR2 YSYEKL come from the germline V gene. A word on this clone: Antigen unknown.

TCRdb's table, derived via immunoSEQ multiplex PCR, lists solely in-frame clones and lacks some. The sample shows around 21,000 clones, approximately 75% of them seen only once. Whole-study results and caveats: TRBV06-family usage was enriched in top patient clones (8/27) versus controls (2/35).

This receptor was taken from a human donor in good health. The rearrangement links TRBV4-1 to TRBJ2-2; D perhaps matches TRBD2 (5 bases). Sample: CD4+ T cells from blood buffy coats. CDR3: CASSNIGVTGELFF. CDR3 sequence (DNA): TGCGCCAGCAGCAATATCGGGGTCACCGGGGAGCTGTTTTTT.